The clone carrying this T cell receptor (beta chain) came up many times. As yet, its antigen is unknown. In building TCR beta libraries, iRepertoire HTBI primers were used together with Arm-PCR of CDR3 regions. From the multiplex PCR reads, TCRdb called clonotypes with MiXCR, one entry per CDR3 protein. Among 530,000 or so distinct CDR3 sequences, about 13% were seen once, and the ten largest hold roughly a tenth. This specimen comes from a study of regulatory T cells in long-lasting Graves disease. Study-wide findings and caveats: Clonotypes that were public and shared totalled approximately 2,800 in persistent patients versus 966 in new patients. Repertoires from persistent disease leaned toward TRBV28, TRBJ1-2 and TRBJ2-5.

Time point in this sample: newly diagnosed GD, antithyroid drugs for less than 3 months. Generation of the TCR library employed RNA extracted from PBMCs. Tubes containing EDTA received 8.5 to 9 milliliters of drawn peripheral blood. With 4 bases removed from V and 7 bases from J, the gap between germline ends came to 8 bases. There are 11 residues in the CDR3. These records were also assigned to another study, of T cells in Graves' hyperthyroidism and ophthalmopathy.

This rearrangement joins TRBV12-3 or TRBV12-4 to TRBJ2-7; no firm D call. This sample comprised peripheral blood mononuclear cells (PBMCs), obtained at new diagnosis, from a patient treated with antithyroid drugs. The source is a man under 40 with Graves disease. In nucleotides, the CDR3 is TGTGCCAGCAGTTCCTTCGGGGAGCAGTACTTC. Its translation: CASSSFGEQYF.